Listed below are T cell receptor beta chains from one sample, sequenced in a study of T cell clones after liver transplantation. The table came from immunoSEQ multiplex PCR; TCRdb's copy has only in-frame clones and leaves some out. This sample has roughly 100,000 clones, with around 84% found just once. The sequences come from CD4+ T cells from blood, collected 47 months after liver transplant. These receptors all stem from a human patient who received a liver transplant. Some T cells may be supplied by the graft donor. The CDR3 runs from the conserved cysteine through the conserved F or W. The listing skips clone size in some rows; elsewhere it reads once, few, many or a size class.

v_gene	abundance	j_gene	len	CDR3aa
TRBV10-3	-	TRBJ1-1	12	CAISDKGTEAFF
TRBV7-3	-	TRBJ2-1	16	CASSPLAGGLLDEQFF
TRBV5-1	-	TRBJ1-2	15	CASSPGQDKNYGYTF
TRBV7-9	-	TRBJ2-3	14	CASSLSQRPDTQYF
TRBV4-3	-	TRBJ2-2	15	CASSLSPAATGELFF
TRBV27	-	TRBJ1-1	15	CASSSTQVPNTEAFF
TRBV5-6	-	TRBJ2-3	17	CASSLAGGLVSTDTQYF
TRBV4-1	-	TRBJ1-1	18	CASSQDYGGLGRRTEAFF
TRBV5-4	-	TRBJ1-2	15	CASSRFTDAKIGYTF
TRBV5-1	-	TRBJ2-1	16	CASTMLGGATYNEQFF
TRBV18	few	TRBJ2-5	14	CASSLTGVGETQYF
TRBV6-6	-	TRBJ1-5	12	CASSFLNQPQHF
TRBV6-5	-	TRBJ2-6	15	CASKDRIPGANVLTF
TRBV19	-	TRBJ2-2	14	CATSQGANTGELFF
TRBV27	-	TRBJ2-7	14	CASSFSGPQFEQYF
TRBV12-5	-	TRBJ2-2	14	CASGKQGQAGELFF
TRBV5-1	-	TRBJ1-4	16	CASSFSKGHRNEKLFF
TRBV7-2	-	TRBJ1-3	17	CASSPRGGGLGGNTIYF
TRBV6-5	few	TRBJ1-2	13	CASSYRQGGGYTF
TRBV19	-	TRBJ2-4	15	CASSGWEIAKNIQYF
TRBV5-4	-	TRBJ2-7	13	CASRSRGMYEQYF
TRBV30	once	TRBJ1-1	13	CAWRGQGGTEAFF
TRBV5-1	-	TRBJ1-5	14	CASSLGQGFQPQHF
TRBV5-1	-	TRBJ2-2	15	CASSPALDGTGELFF
TRBV7-8	-	TRBJ1-2	14	CASSLPTAGYGYTF
TRBV5-6	-	TRBJ2-3	18	CASSLRLGFKVSTDTQYF
TRBV6-1	-	TRBJ2-7	13	CASSVGRTYEQYF
TRBV5-1	-	TRBJ1-1	14	CASSWTGVNTEAFF
TRBV5-1	-	TRBJ2-5	15	CASSPSPGSQETQYF
TRBV10-3	-	TRBJ2-1	17	CAISESLTSGRLPEQFF
TRBV27	-	TRBJ2-3	14	CASSPTRLADTQYF
TRBV29-1	-	TRBJ1-3	13	CSVGAEGGNTIYF
TRBV5-1	-	TRBJ2-5	15	CASSHPGGGAETQYF
TRBV19	-	TRBJ2-5	17	CASSRLAGGIVQETQYF
TRBV6-1	-	TRBJ1-1	12	CASRQGWTEAFF
TRBV30	-	TRBJ2-7	15	CAWRKGQGGTYEQYF
TRBV29-1	-	TRBJ2-7	15	CSVDTGQGMTYEQYF
TRBV5-6	-	TRBJ1-1	13	CASRAGMNTEAFF
TRBV6-6	-	TRBJ2-7	15	CASSPFVGGGNEQYF